The clone carrying this TCR beta chain was counted between two and nine times. Vbeta (60) and Jbeta (13) primers were used in the PCR. Using immunoSEQ multiplex PCR, the repertoire was profiled, and TCRdb retains in-frame clones only, with some absent. The repertoire includes some 180,000 clones, 60% to 85% of them detected once, and over 2.5% sits in the top ten. This sample is part of a study of cytomegalovirus exposure and HLA in healthy donors. Germline values: CDR1 MNHEY, CDR2 SMNVEV (reference sequence). Trimming shortened V by 1 base and J by 3 bases, and 7 bases separated the two germline ends. The CDR3 loop spans 13 amino acids.

Input material: PBMCs. V gene TRBV27 combines with J gene TRBJ2-7, with unresolved D. The clonotype comes from a male donor in good health and CMV-seronegative. CDR3 sequence: CASSLYEDYEQYF. CDR3 nucleotide sequence: TGTGCCAGCAGTTTATATGAGGACTACGAGCAGTACTTC.